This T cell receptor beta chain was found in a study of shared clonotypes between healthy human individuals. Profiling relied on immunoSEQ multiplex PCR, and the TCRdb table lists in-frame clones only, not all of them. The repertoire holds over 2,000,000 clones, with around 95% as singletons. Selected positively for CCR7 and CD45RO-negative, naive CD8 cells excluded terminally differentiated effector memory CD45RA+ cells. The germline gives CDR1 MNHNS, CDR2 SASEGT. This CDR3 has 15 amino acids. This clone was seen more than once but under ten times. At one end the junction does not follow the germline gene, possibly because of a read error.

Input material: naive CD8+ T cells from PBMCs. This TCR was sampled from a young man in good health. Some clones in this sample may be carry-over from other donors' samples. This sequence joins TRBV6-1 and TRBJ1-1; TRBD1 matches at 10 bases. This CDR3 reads CASREEGTGVPEAFF. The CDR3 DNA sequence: TGTGCCAGCAGGGAAGAGGGGACAGGGGTTCCTGAAGCTTTCTTT.